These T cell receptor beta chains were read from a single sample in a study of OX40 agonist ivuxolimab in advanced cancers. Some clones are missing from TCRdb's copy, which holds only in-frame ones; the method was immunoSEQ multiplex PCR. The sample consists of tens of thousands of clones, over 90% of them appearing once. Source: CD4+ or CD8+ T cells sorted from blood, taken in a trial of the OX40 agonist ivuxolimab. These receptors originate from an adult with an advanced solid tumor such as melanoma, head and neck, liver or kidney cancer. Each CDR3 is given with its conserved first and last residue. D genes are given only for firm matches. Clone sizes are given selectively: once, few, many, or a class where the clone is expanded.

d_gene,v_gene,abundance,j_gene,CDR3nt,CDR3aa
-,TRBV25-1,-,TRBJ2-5,TGTGCCAGCAGTGACAGAGACGGGTTAAGGACCCAGTACTTC,CASSDRDGLRTQYF
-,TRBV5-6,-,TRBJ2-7,TGTGCCAGCAGCCCACTGGGGGACAACGAGCAGTACTTC,CASSPLGDNEQYF
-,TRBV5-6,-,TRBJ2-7,TGTGCCAGCAGCCCCCTTCGTGAGGAGCAGTACTTC,CASSPLREEQYF
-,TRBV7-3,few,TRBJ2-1,TGTGCCAGCGCGATGGGAGGGGGCTACAATGAGCAGTTCTTC,CASAMGGGYNEQFF
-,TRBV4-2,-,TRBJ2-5,TGTGCCAGCAGCCGGTTGGCAGACCAAGAGACCCAGTACTTC,CASSRLADQETQYF
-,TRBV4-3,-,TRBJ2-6,TGCGCCAGCAGCCAAGAACTTTGGCGGGCAGCATCTGGGGCCAACGTCCTGACTTTC,CASSQELWRAASGANVLTF
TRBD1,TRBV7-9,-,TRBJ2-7,TGTGCCAGCAGCTTAGTTTATGGGGACAGATCCTACGAGCAGTACTTC,CASSLVYGDRSYEQYF
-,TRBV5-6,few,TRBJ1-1,TGTGCCAGCAGCTTGGGACGAGCGCGGCCCCTTGTCTTCTTT,CASSLGRARPLVFF
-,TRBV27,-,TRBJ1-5,TGTGCCAGCAGCGCCCTCCTTAGCAATCAGCCCCAGCATTTT,CASSALLSNQPQHF
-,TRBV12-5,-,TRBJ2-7,TGTGCTAGTGGTTCGGGGGACGGTACCTACGAGCAGTACTTC,CASGSGDGTYEQYF
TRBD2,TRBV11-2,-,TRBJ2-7,TGTGCCAGCAGCCCGGGGGGAAGGGTAACCTACGAGCAGTACTTC,CASSPGGRVTYEQYF
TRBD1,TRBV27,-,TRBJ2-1,TGTGCCAGCAGTTTAGAGGGGACAGGCTCCTACAATGAGCAGTTCTTC,CASSLEGTGSYNEQFF
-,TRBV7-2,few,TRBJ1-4,TGTGCCAGCAGCTCCGAGCCAACGGGACCTCTGGATGAAAAACTGTTTTTT,CASSSEPTGPLDEKLFF
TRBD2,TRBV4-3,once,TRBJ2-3,TGCGCCAGCAGCCAACTACTAGCGGGACTTGCAGATACGCAGTATTTT,CASSQLLAGLADTQYF
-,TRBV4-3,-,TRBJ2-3,TGCGCCAGCACCCGGACAGGGACTTTTAGCGGGAGAGGGGACATCACAGATACGCAGTATTTT,CASTRTGTFSGRGDITDTQYF
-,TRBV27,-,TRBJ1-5,TGTGCCAGCAGTTTATCGGGGGCCCCCTATAGCAATCAGCCCCAGCATTTT,CASSLSGAPYSNQPQHF
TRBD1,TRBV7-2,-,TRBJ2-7,TGTGCCAGCAGCTTAGATTGGGACAGGCTTATGGGCGAGCAGTACTTC,CASSLDWDRLMGEQYF
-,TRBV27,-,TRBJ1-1,TGTGCCAGCAGTTTAGCCTGGGGCACTGAAGCTTTCTTT,CASSLAWGTEAFF
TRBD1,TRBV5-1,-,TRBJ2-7,TGCGCCAGCAGCATTACTGTTTGGGACAGGGGTTCCCACGAGCAGTACTTC,CASSITVWDRGSHEQYF
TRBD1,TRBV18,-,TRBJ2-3,TGTGCCAGCTCTTCCGACAGGGATAGCACAGATACGCAGTATTTT,CASSSDRDSTDTQYF
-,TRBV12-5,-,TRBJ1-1,TGTGCTAGTGGTTTTGGGGCAACACGGTACACTGAAGCTTTCTTT,CASGFGATRYTEAFF
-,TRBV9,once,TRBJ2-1,TGTGCCAGCAGCGTTCGGCAGTCGGCCAGCTCCTACAATGAGCAGTTCTTC,CASSVRQSASSYNEQFF
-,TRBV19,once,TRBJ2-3,TGTGCCAGTAGTTGGTCAGATCTGGGCACAGATACGCAGTATTTT,CASSWSDLGTDTQYF
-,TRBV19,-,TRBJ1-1,TGTGCCAGTGAAAAATGGGGGGAGAACACTGAAGCTTTCTTT,CASEKWGENTEAFF
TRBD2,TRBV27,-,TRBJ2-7,TGTGCCAGCAGTCCCCGTGCGGGGGGTTCCTACGAGCAGTACTTC,CASSPRAGGSYEQYF
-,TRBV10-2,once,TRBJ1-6,TGCGCCAGCAGTGACCCTACACCCCTCCACTTT,CASSDPTPLHF
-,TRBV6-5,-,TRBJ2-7,TGTGCCAGCAGTTATAAAAATTTAGTAAGCTCCTACGAGCAGTACTTC,CASSYKNLVSSYEQYF
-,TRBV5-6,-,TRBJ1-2,TGTGCCAGCAGCGTCGGTGGGGCGGAGAACTATGGCTACACCTTC,CASSVGGAENYGYTF
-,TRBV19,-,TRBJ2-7,TGTGCCAGTAGTATACCACTCACCCCCCACGAGCAGTACTTC,CASSIPLTPHEQYF
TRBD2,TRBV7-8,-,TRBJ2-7,TGTGCCAGCAGCTTACGCGGGAGGGCCTGGGGAACGAGCTCCTACGAGCAGTACTTC,CASSLRGRAWGTSSYEQYF
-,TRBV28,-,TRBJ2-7,TGTGCCAGCAGTCCTACCTACGAGCAGTACTTC,CASSPTYEQYF
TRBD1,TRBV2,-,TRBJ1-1,TGTGCCAGCAGTGAAAACAGGGGGGTGAACACTGAAGCTTTCTTT,CASSENRGVNTEAFF
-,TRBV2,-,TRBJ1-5,TGTGCCAGCAGTGATGAACAGCTGTATAGCAATCAGCCCCAGCATTTT,CASSDEQLYSNQPQHF
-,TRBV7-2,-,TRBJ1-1,TGTGCCAGCAGCTTAGGTCGGGGTTGGGGGAAGAGCACTGAAGCTTTCTTT,CASSLGRGWGKSTEAFF
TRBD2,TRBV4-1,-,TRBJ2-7,TGCGCCAGCAGCCAAGTCGATCGGGGGGGCCCCTACGAGCAGTACTTC,CASSQVDRGGPYEQYF
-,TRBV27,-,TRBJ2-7,TGTGCCAGCAGTTTATCATCTGGGCTAGGTACCGAGCAGTACTTC,CASSLSSGLGTEQYF
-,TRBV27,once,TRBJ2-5,TGTGCCAGCAGTTCTGGACTCGGTGGGACCCAGTACTTC,CASSSGLGGTQYF